The 15 T cell receptor beta chains listed next were all sequenced from one sample in a study of blood T cell repertoires in COVID-19. Sequenced by immunoSEQ multiplex PCR; TCRdb stores in-frame clones only, minus some. The sample shows hundreds of thousands of clones, 65% to 90% of them seen only once. Sequenced material: PBMCs or T cells enriched from blood (not recorded which). All receptors come from a man younger than 35 who had recovered from COVID-19.

The CDR3: CASELRQGSAEKLFF. In nucleotides, the CDR3 is TGTGCCAGCGAACTTCGACAGGGGAGCGCGGAAAAACTGTTTTTT. V gene TRBV4-2 combines with J gene TRBJ1-4, with TRBD1 matching over 8 bases. The CDR3 length is 15 residues. V gave up 8 bases and J gave up 8 bases; unmatched junction bases: 13. CDR1 is LGHNA and CDR2 is YNFKEQ in the germline V gene.

The rearrangement joins TRBV28 to TRBJ2-1; 13 bases match TRBD2. Trimming took 3 bases from V and 6 from J; bases not matched to a gene: 17. The germline V gene has CDR1 MDHEN and CDR2 SYDVKM. The CDR3 contains 20 residues. CDR3 loop: CASSLTLLAGGPIIGNEQFF. The CDR3 DNA reads as TGTGCCAGCAGTTTGACTCTACTAGCGGGAGGGCCCATCATTGGCAATGAGCAGTTCTTC.

This chain connects TRBV6-2 or TRBV6-3 to TRBJ2-3; D might be TRBD2 (6 bases). Deletions cut 1 base from V and 3 bases from J, with 8 bases between. Germline loops: CDR1 MNHEY, CDR2 SVGEGT. There are 14 residues in the CDR3. The CDR3 DNA is TGTGCCAGCAGTTACTTGGGGGGTACAGATACGCAGTATTTT. Its translation: CASSYLGGTDTQYF.

J is TRBJ1-6 and V is TRBV6-5; D gene unclear. Germline CDR1 reads MNHEY; CDR2 reads SVGAGI. The CDR3 spans 15 residues. The V end was cut by 0 bases, the J end by 10 bases, with 13 bases between. CDR3 region: CASSYSSPRSSPLHF. Here the CDR3 DNA reads TGTGCCAGCAGTTACTCGTCCCCGAGGTCATCACCCCTCCACTTT.

V is TRBV5-4 and J is TRBJ2-6, with 8 bases lining up with TRBD2. Germline assignment: CDR1 SGHNT and CDR2 YYREEE (reference sequence). The junction had 5 bases not matched to a gene; V was cut back by 4 bases and J by 2 bases. The CDR3 sequence is 16 residues long. The CDR3 region is CASSQGLVTGANVLTF. CDR3 nucleotide sequence: TGTGCCAGCAGCCAGGGACTAGTAACTGGGGCCAACGTCCTGACTTTC.

CDR3 amino acids: CASSQPGHPLEQYF. The CDR3, as DNA: TGCGCCAGCAGCCAGCCGGGACACCCTCTCGAGCAGTACTTC. The chain couples TRBV4-1 to TRBJ2-7; a weak D match, TRBD1 (6 bases). Germline V lookup: CDR1 MGHRA, CDR2 YSYEKL. This CDR3 is built from 14 residues. Between the trimmed V and J ends, which lost 3 bases and 6 bases, there was a span of 15 bases.

The chain couples TRBV6-5 to TRBJ1-5; 7 nucleotides line up with TRBD1. The CDR3 is 15 amino acids. CDR1 is MNHEY, CDR2 SVGAGI, per germline. The trim removed 0 bases at V and 6 bases at J, leaving 5 bases unmatched. For the CDR3, the DNA is TGTGCCAGCAGTTACTCGGGGCAGGGGGGTCAGCCCCAGCATTTT. Translated: CASSYSGQGGQPQHF.

This rearrangement joins TRBV2 to TRBJ1-1; 9 nucleotides match TRBD1. CDR1 and CDR2 from the germline V gene are SNHLY and FYNNEI. Germline trimming cut 7 bases from V and 2 bases from J; bases unmatched to any gene: 2. There are 13 residues in the CDR3. CDR3: CASKTGGNTEAFF. CDR3 bases: TGTGCCAGCAAGACAGGGGGTAACACTGAAGCTTTCTTT.

V gene TRBV18 combines with J gene TRBJ1-1; 9 bases match TRBD1. The V and J ends lost 5 bases and 6 bases, in that order; junction bases with no gene match: 13. Germline CDR1 KGHSH, CDR2 LQKENI. The CDR3 totals 16 residues. The CDR3 spells CASSMAQGADSSEAFF. CDR3 DNA: TGTGCCAGCTCAATGGCACAGGGGGCGGACAGCTCTGAAGCTTTCTTT.

This clone was seen a handful of times. This chain joins TRBV10-1 and TRBJ1-4, with 9 bases identical to TRBD1. V was clipped by 6 bases and J by 8 bases; unmatched bases: 7. Germline loops: CDR1 WNHNN, CDR2 SYGVQD (reference sequence). The CDR3 runs 14 residues. The CDR3: CASSAGTGSEKLFF. The CDR3 DNA reads TGCGCCAGCAGCGCCGGGACAGGGAGCGAAAAACTGTTTTTT.

V is TRBV5-8 and J is TRBJ2-3, with TRBD2 as a possible D gene (6 bases). The CDR3 is 16 residues long. From germline, CDR1 is SGHTS and CDR2 YDEGEE. The V gene lost 3 bases and the J gene lost 1 base, with 15 bases spanning the gap. CDR3 loop: CASSYREFARTDTQYF. The CDR3 DNA is TGTGCCAGCAGCTACCGGGAGTTCGCCCGCACAGATACGCAGTATTTT.

This chain links TRBV19 with TRBJ1-1, with D tentatively TRBD1 (6 bases). CDR1 is LNHDA and CDR2 is SQIVND in the germline V gene (reference sequence). The germline V and J ends were trimmed by 5 bases and 4 bases, with 14 bases remaining between them. CDR3 length: 14 amino acids. The CDR3 DNA reads as TGTGCCAGTAGTGTCTCCTCAGGGGCCACTGAAGCTTTCTTT. Residues: CASSVSSGATEAFF.

This rearrangement joins TRBV6-5 to TRBJ1-1; no firm D call. In germline, CDR1 is MNHEY, CDR2 SVGAGI. The CDR3 is made up of 14 amino acids. Deletions cut 1 base from V and 1 base from J, with 7 bases between. The CDR3 DNA follows: TGTGCCAGCAGTTACTTCGGTCAGAACACTGAAGCTTTCTTT. It yields the protein CASSYFGQNTEAFF.

The chain is built from TRBV23-1 and TRBJ2-7; unclear D gene. TRBV23-1 has ORF status, its function being uncertain. Trimming left V 7 bases short and J 3 bases short, with 19 bases between. The length of the CDR3 is 15 residues. The CDR3 is CASMQVGRSVYEQYF. Here the CDR3 DNA reads TGCGCCAGCATGCAAGTGGGTCGGAGCGTCTACGAGCAGTACTTC.

This chain connects TRBV5-5 to TRBJ1-3, with TRBD1 identical over 7 bases. From germline, CDR1 is SGHKS and CDR2 YYEKEE (reference sequence). This CDR3 spans 15 amino acids. J gave up 0 bases and V 4 bases, and 4 bases lay outside the gene matches. The CDR3 is CASSTGQSSGNTIYF. The DNA for the CDR3 is TGTGCCAGCAGCACGGGACAGAGCTCTGGAAACACCATATATTTT. The complete variable domain, with remaining parts taken from reference TRBV5-5 and TRBJ1-3, reads DAGVTQSPTHLIKTRGQQVTLRCSPISGHKSVSWYQQVLGQGPQFIFQYYEKEERGRGNFPDRFSARQFPNYSSELNVNALLLGDSALYLCASSTGQSSGNTIYFGEGSWLTVV.